This entry concerns a single T cell receptor (beta chain). Its binding antigen is unknown. No qualities accompany the bases; no much larger clone lies one base away. A distance of 7 bases separates the germline ends of V and J, which lose 0 bases and 2 bases respectively. From cysteine to phenylalanine, the CDR3 is 15 amino acids long. Kept here is only the CDR3 DNA, which spans 45 bases and is read in frame from base 1. CDR1 and CDR2 were assigned from the germline V gene (reference sequence) as LNHDA and SQIVND. Participants in the prospective study were aged about 18 to 100 years, lived in 20 to 30 United States geographic areas, and enrolled through a virtual design. To assign participants to cohorts, the prospective study relied on clinical history that participants themselves reported in a screening survey and a study questionnaire. In the prospective study, mobile phlebotomists collected whole blood, serum and a nasopharyngeal or oropharyngeal swab from each participant. Prospective study participants could optionally give additional blood draws and questionnaires over an approximately two-month period. Before DNA extraction, prospective study blood samples were shipped either frozen or at room temperature.

The immunoSEQ Assay, a bias-controlled multiplex PCR, was used to amplify TCRbeta CDR3 regions from genomic DNA. Per the original workflow: The number of nucleated cells in each sample was estimated by amplification of reference gene primers within the assay. To quantify the absolute abundance of each unique TCRbeta CDR3 rearrangement, sequence reads were collapsed and filtered. For each sample, productive Simpson clonality was calculated as the square root of Simpson's diversity index across productive rearrangements. TCRdb stores this immuneACCESS table with in-frame sequences only. Part of the clones is absent; in the studies checked, under half of the shortfall reflects unresolved V genes, and no reason is known for the rest. The DNA was the basis for D and trimming; V, J and clone size are from that table. Recorded for this sample are 100,000 to 150,000 clones; about 86% of them occurred a single time. 2.4% of the sample rests with the top ten.

This entry comes from a study of blood T cell repertoires in COVID-19 (dated by TCRdb to about 2020). About the investigation overall: Collaborator samples came from the United States, Italy and Spain and covered acute and convalescent phases of COVID-19. The prospective study material was composed of cDNA or gDNA derived from T cells, B-cell-depleted T cells, or PBMCs. Deeply sampled blood TCRbeta repertoires from subjects exposed to, actively infected with, or recovered from COVID-19 were included in the dataset. The repertoires were made available in a free public database intended to serve as a resource for research on the immune response to SARS-CoV-2. The samples were drawn from the first 160 participants of the ongoing ImmuneRACE study and from 950 to 1,500 subjects provided by 6 global collaborators. A de-identified subject ID, COVID-19 status, age in years and sex were almost always included in the sample metadata. Where HLA class I and class II types were available, the types were taken from metadata supplied by the sample provider, not from assay-based typing. Study-wide findings and limitations: The quantity of clinical and demographic metadata differed by source and by participant and was supplied without curation.

The chain is assembled from TRBV19 and TRBJ2-2; the D gene cannot be resolved reliably. The receptor was derived from a man in his forties or fifties with acute COVID-19. Input material: PBMCs or T cells enriched from blood (not recorded which). The DNA reads TGTGCCAGTAGTATAGAGAGGCAAAACACCGGGGAGCTGTTTTTT. Its protein is CASSIERQNTGELFF.